Listed below are T cell receptor beta chains from one sample, sequenced in a study of shared clonotypes between healthy human individuals. The assay was immunoSEQ multiplex PCR, and TCRdb's table has in-frame clones only and misses some. This table holds approximately 1.5 million clones, approximately 98% found once. What was sequenced was naive CD4+ T cells sorted from blood. These receptors originate from a young man in good health. Each CDR3 is given with its conserved first and last residue. Each record gives: J gene, CDR3 length, V gene, D gene, clone size, CDR3 DNA, CDR3 protein. D genes are given only for firm matches. The size field is filled for only some rows; it gives once, few, many or a size class.

>TRBJ2-1|15|TRBV13|-|-
TGTGCCAGCAGCGGGGCGATCGTCACTTTCAGTGAGCAGTTCTTC
CASSGAIVTFSEQFF
>TRBJ1-1|13|TRBV5-8|-|-
TGTGCCAGCAGCTTCAACAGGGTTCCTGAAGCTTTCTTT
CASSFNRVPEAFF
>TRBJ2-3|15|TRBV5-1|-|-
TGCGCCAGCAGCTTGGTAGGGGCTCGCACAGATACGCAGTATTTT
CASSLVGARTDTQYF
>TRBJ2-7|13|TRBV29-1|-|once
TGCAGCGTTGCCCGTCTAGAGCAGGGGGAGCAGTACTTC
CSVARLEQGEQYF
>TRBJ1-2|14|TRBV10-3|-|-
TGTGCCATCAGTGACCCGTCCGGTCCTGGCGGCTACACCTTC
CAISDPSGPGGYTF
>TRBJ2-7|13|TRBV6-5|-|-
TGTGCCAGCAGTCGGACGGTTTCCTACGAGCAGTACTTC
CASSRTVSYEQYF
>TRBJ2-5|16|TRBV5-4|-|once
TGTGCCAGCAGCTTGGTTGGCAGGAGAACGGAAGAGACCCAGTACTTC
CASSLVGRRTEETQYF
>TRBJ1-5|16|TRBV2|TRBD1|-
TGTGCCAGCAGTGGACAGGGGAGGCAATCCAATCAGCCCCAGCATTTT
CASSGQGRQSNQPQHF
>TRBJ2-3|13|TRBV6-6|TRBD2|-
TGTGCCAGTAAGCGGGAGGCTAAAGATACGCAGTATTTT
CASKREAKDTQYF
>TRBJ2-1|15|TRBV10-1|-|-
TGCGCCAGCAGTGAGTCCCCACTGGAATACAATGAGCAGTTCTTC
CASSESPLEYNEQFF
>TRBJ2-3|17|TRBV18|TRBD2|-
TGTGCCAGCTCACCTTGGGATAGCGGGGAATCCACAGATACGCAGTATTTT
CASSPWDSGESTDTQYF
>TRBJ1-2|14|TRBV7-2|TRBD1|-
TGTGCCAGCAGCTCCCAACAGGGGATGGATGGCTACACCTTC
CASSSQQGMDGYTF
>TRBJ2-7|14|TRBV2|-|once
TGTGCCAGCAGTTCACCAGGGAGCTCCTACGAGCAGTACTTC
CASSSPGSSYEQYF
>TRBJ2-5|15|TRBV9|TRBD2|-
TGTGCCAGCAGCGTAGCGGGAGGCCTTCCGGAGACCCAGTACTTC
CASSVAGGLPETQYF
>TRBJ2-1|14|TRBV19|-|-
TGTGCCAGTAGTATAGGTGCGAACATCAATGAGCAGTTCTTC
CASSIGANINEQFF
>TRBJ1-4|19|TRBV18|-|-
TGTGCCAGCTCACCACCGTCGTTGGCGTCAGGGCAGATGGGTGAAAAACTGTTTTTT
CASSPPSLASGQMGEKLFF
>TRBJ2-1|17|TRBV28|TRBD2|-
TGTGCCAGCAGTCCAAACCCGGGGCTAGCGGGAGGATATGAGCAGTTCTTC
CASSPNPGLAGGYEQFF
>TRBJ2-7|21|TRBV28|-|once
TGTGCCAGCAGCACAAGAGGGGGGACAGGCCGGGTCCAGGCCGGGGGGTACGAGCAGTACTTC
CASSTRGGTGRVQAGGYEQYF
>TRBJ2-7|14|TRBV4-3|TRBD1|-
TGCGCCAGCAGCCAAACGGACAGGGCCTACGAGCAGTACTTC
CASSQTDRAYEQYF
>TRBJ1-2|14|TRBV30|TRBD1|-
TGTGCCTGGAGTACGGGACAGGGGGTGTATGGCTACACCTTC
CAWSTGQGVYGYTF
>TRBJ1-3|15|TRBV10-3|-|-
TGTGCCATCAGTGACCCCCCCGACTCTGGAAACACCATATATTTT
CAISDPPDSGNTIYF
>TRBJ2-2|14|TRBV11-1|-|-
TGTGCCAGCAGCCCGACGGCCTCCACCGGGGAGCTGTTTTTT
CASSPTASTGELFF
>TRBJ2-7|15|TRBV28|-|-
TGTGCCAGCAGTGTCAACGCAGGGGCTTTGGAAGAGCAGTACTTC
CASSVNAGALEEQYF
>TRBJ2-1|14|TRBV5-1|TRBD2|-
TGCGCCAGCAGCGGACTAGCGGGAAGTGATGAGCAGTTCTTC
CASSGLAGSDEQFF
>TRBJ1-1|16|TRBV18|TRBD1|-
TGTGCCAGCTCAGTGAAATCGGACAGGGAGAACACTGAAGCTTTCTTT
CASSVKSDRENTEAFF
>TRBJ2-2|16|TRBV9|TRBD2|-
TGTGCCAGCAGCACGGGACTAGCGGGGAACACCGGGGAGCTGTTTTTT
CASSTGLAGNTGELFF
>TRBJ2-3|13|TRBV10-3|-|-
TGTGCCACCCTGGACTACAGCACAGATACGCAGTATTTT
CATLDYSTDTQYF
>TRBJ2-1|14|TRBV7-3|-|-
TGTGCCAGCAGCTTAACCGTGGTGGGTAATGAGCAGTTCTTC
CASSLTVVGNEQFF
>TRBJ2-7|16|TRBV19|TRBD2|-
TGTGCCAGTAGTAAACGACTAGCGGCAGCTCTTGACGAGCAGTACTTC
CASSKRLAAALDEQYF
>TRBJ1-1|18|TRBV5-6|TRBD1|-
TGTGCCAGCACCCTTTTAGGGTTAACGGGACAGGGAGGGGGTGAAGCTTTCTTT
CASTLLGLTGQGGGEAFF
>TRBJ1-1|14|TRBV6-5|-|-
TGTGCCAGCAGTTACTTAGACAGGATCACTGAAGCTTTCTTT
CASSYLDRITEAFF
>TRBJ2-1|15|TRBV11-2|TRBD1|-
TGTGCCAGCAGCAAAACAGGGGGCGATCACAATGAGCAGTTCTTC
CASSKTGGDHNEQFF
>TRBJ2-3|13|TRBV11-3|-|-
TGTGCCAGCAGCTTAGGCGGCCGTTTGACGCAGTATTTT
CASSLGGRLTQYF
>TRBJ2-2|13|TRBV7-9|-|-
TGTGCCAGCAGCTTCGTCTCTCCCGGGGAGCTGTTTTTT
CASSFVSPGELFF
>TRBJ2-5|15|TRBV5-1|-|-
TGCGCCAGCAGCTTGACGGCCACCTCGGGGAGGACCCAGTACTTC
CASSLTATSGRTQYF
>TRBJ1-5|14|TRBV6-1|TRBD1|-
TGTGCCAGCAGTACAGGGAGGGGGCAATCAGCCCAGCATTTT
CASSTGRGQSAQHF
>TRBJ1-1|16|TRBV19|-|-
TGTGCCAGTAGTATCTTTCCCCCGGTCCCTAACACTGAAGCTTTCTTT
CASSIFPPVPNTEAFF
>TRBJ2-7|13|TRBV11-3|-|-
TGTGCCAGCAGCTTGGGGGGGCCCTACGAGCAGTACTTC
CASSLGGPYEQYF
>TRBJ2-7|13|TRBV29-1|-|-
TGCAGCGTTGCCGGGAGAGTTGGGGGCGAGCAGTACTTC
CSVAGRVGGEQYF
>TRBJ2-3|15|TRBV5-1|TRBD1|-
TGCGCCAGCAGCCCTCCGGACAGGGGCACAGATACGCAGTATTTT
CASSPPDRGTDTQYF
>TRBJ2-7|19|TRBV5-4|-|-
TGTGCCAGCAGCCAGGACAGTGGAGGTCTAGGAAGGATAACCTACGAGCAGTACTTC
CASSQDSGGLGRITYEQYF
>TRBJ2-7|14|TRBV7-2|-|-
TGTGCCAGCAGCTTCGACAGGTTCTCCTACGAGCAGTACTTC
CASSFDRFSYEQYF
>TRBJ2-6|18|TRBV27|TRBD2|-
TGTGCCAGCAGTTTATACGCGGGAGGGCCGCCTGGGGCCAACGTCCTGACTTTC
CASSLYAGGPPGANVLTF